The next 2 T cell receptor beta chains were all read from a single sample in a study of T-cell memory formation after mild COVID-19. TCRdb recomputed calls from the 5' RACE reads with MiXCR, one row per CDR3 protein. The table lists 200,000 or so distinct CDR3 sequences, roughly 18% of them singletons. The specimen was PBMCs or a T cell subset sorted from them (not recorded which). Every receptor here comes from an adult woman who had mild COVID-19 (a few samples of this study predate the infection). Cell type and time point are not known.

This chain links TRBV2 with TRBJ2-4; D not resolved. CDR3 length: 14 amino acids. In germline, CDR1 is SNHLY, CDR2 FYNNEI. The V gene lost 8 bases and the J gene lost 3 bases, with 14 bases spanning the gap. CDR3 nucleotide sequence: TGTGCCAGCCGCCAATCCGTAGGCAAAAACATTCAGTACTTC. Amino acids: CASRQSVGKNIQYF. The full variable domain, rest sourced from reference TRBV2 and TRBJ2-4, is EPEVTQTPSHQVTQMGQEVILRCVPISNHLYFYWYRQILGQKVEFLVSFYNNEISEKSEIFDDQFSVERPDGSNFTLKIRSTKLEDSAMYFCASRQSVGKNIQYFGAGTRLSVL.

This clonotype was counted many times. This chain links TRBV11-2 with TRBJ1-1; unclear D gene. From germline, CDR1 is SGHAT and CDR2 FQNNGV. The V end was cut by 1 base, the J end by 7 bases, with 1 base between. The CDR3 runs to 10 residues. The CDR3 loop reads CASSLVEAFF. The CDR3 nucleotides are TGTGCCAGCAGCTTAGTTGAAGCTTTCTTT.